This record looks at one T cell receptor beta chain sequence and its context. Its specific antigen is unknown. Per-base quality was not reported, and no clone a single base away is much larger than it. The sample comes from a study of PD-1 blockade in mismatch repair-deficient tumors (dated by TCRdb to 2015 to 2018). Study-wide context: The trial enrolled 86 consecutive patients with 12 mismatch repair-deficient cancer types between September 2013 and late 2016, all previously treated and progressing. Deep sequencing of TCR CDR3 regions was used to track tumor-associated T cell clones in peripheral blood of patients responding to PD-1 blockade.

The research as a whole found: Rapid expansion after pembrolizumab followed by contraction, generally before radiologic responses, was shown by tumor-resident clones, which were often undetectable in blood before treatment.

For every enrolled patient, mismatch repair deficiency was confirmed by either polymerase chain reaction or immunohistochemistry. TCR sequencing was carried out for a few patients who responded to pembrolizumab therapy. Pembrolizumab PD-1 blockade was prospectively tested in advanced mismatch repair-deficient cancers, regardless of tissue of origin, in the phase II trial. Peripheral blood T cell samples were collected serially, before PD-1 blockade began and at several time points afterward. The timing of each blood sample was reported as weeks after the first dose of pembrolizumab. The library was generated by the immunoSEQ multiplex PCR assay. TCRdb took this table from immuneACCESS and kept in-frame rearrangements with V and J called. Such tables lack part of the clones; where checked against another copy, unresolved V genes explain under half of the gap, and the rest is unexplained. Across this sample there are about 22,000 clones, with just under 85% seen only once. Clones ranked in the top ten supply 15% to 20% of the sample.

Sequenced material: peripheral blood, taken 2 weeks after starting pembrolizumab. This clonotype was sampled from an adult with mismatch repair-deficient cancer.

The DNA sequence is TGTGCCAGCAGCCCCCCTAACAGCTTCAAAAACATTCAGTACTTC. It encodes CASSPPNSFKNIQYF. Recombination connected TRBV11-2 to TRBJ2-4, with no confident D gene call. A distance of 14 bases separates the germline ends of V and J, which lose 5 bases and 3 bases respectively. Looking up the germline V gene yields CDR1 SGHAT and CDR2 FQNNGV. The CDR3 measures 15 amino acids from cysteine to phenylalanine. Only the CDR3 DNA is retained, 45 bases long and in frame from the first base.